Below, 27 T cell receptor beta chains from the same sample are listed, as sequenced in a study of cytomegalovirus exposure and HLA in healthy donors. The PCR contained 60 Vbeta and 13 Jbeta primers. Sequencing was performed with immunoSEQ multiplex PCR; in TCRdb, only in-frame clones are kept and a portion is missing. The data hold approximately 90,000 clones, with around 77% observed a single time. Material: PBMCs. Receptor source: a man in his forties in good health and CMV-seronegative.

V usage is TRBV30 and J usage is TRBJ2-5; D may be TRBD1 (6 bases). The CDR3 runs to 13 residues. Germline lookup yields CDR1 GTSNPN and CDR2 SVGIG (reference sequence). Trimming shortened V by 4 bases and J by 7 bases, and 16 bases separated the two germline ends. For the CDR3, the DNA is TGTGCCTGGATCCGTCAGGGGAGTGGGACCCAGTACTTC. Amino acid sequence: CAWIRQGSGTQYF.

This clone has more than one count but fewer than ten. The chain carries TRBV29-1 and TRBJ2-4; 10 bases line up with TRBD1. Losses at the gene ends were 5 bases for V and 4 bases for J; bases not matched to a gene: 11. The CDR3 is made up of 16 amino acids. Germline assignment: CDR1 SQVTM and CDR2 ANQGSEA. The CDR3 protein is CSVNYRTGGIKNIQYF. In nucleotides, the CDR3 is TGCAGCGTTAACTACCGGACAGGGGGGATTAAAAACATTCAGTACTTC.

The chain combines TRBV28 with TRBJ2-7; 7 nucleotides match TRBD1. The germline V gene has CDR1 MDHEN and CDR2 SYDVKM. V dropped 2 bases and J dropped 7; count of bases not matched to a gene: 5. CDR3 size: 13 residues. CDR3 sequence reads: CASSLNGRGEQYF. In DNA form, the CDR3 reads TGTGCCAGCAGTTTAAATGGCAGGGGGGAGCAGTACTTC.

This chain uses TRBV5-8 with TRBJ2-7; TRBD2 matches at 12 bases. CDR1 and CDR2 from the germline V gene are SGHTS and YDEGEE. CDR3 length equals 18 residues. The trim removed 3 bases at V and 0 bases at J, leaving 10 bases unmatched. The CDR3 here is CASSWGTSGRANSYEQYF. DNA for the CDR3: TGTGCCAGCAGCTGGGGGACTAGCGGGCGCGCGAACTCCTACGAGCAGTACTTC.

The V call is TRBV5-1, the J call TRBJ2-7, with D tentatively TRBD1 (7 bases). V dropped 0 bases and J dropped 0 bases, with 13 bases sitting between them. The germline V gene encodes CDR1 SGHRS and CDR2 YFSETQ. There are 16 residues in the CDR3. The DNA of the CDR3 is TGCGCCAGCAGCTTGGCGGGGGCAGGGGGCTCCTACGAGCAGTACTTC. The encoded protein is CASSLAGAGGSYEQYF.

The sample holds one count of this clone. The chain has TRBV6-1 and TRBJ1-3; the match to TRBD1 covers 7 bases. The CDR3 has 17 residues. Losses at the gene ends were 4 bases for V and 1 base for J; bases not matched to a gene: 10. Germline values: CDR1 MNHNS, CDR2 SASEGT. CDR3 in DNA: TGTGCCAGCAGTGGAGCTTGGCAGGGGGTTTCTGGAAACACCATATATTTT. Translated: CASSGAWQGVSGNTIYF.

To note about this clone: The same CDR3 can be traced to other DNA sequences in this sample. The V gene is TRBV28, the J gene TRBJ2-7; TRBD1 agrees at 9 bases. In germline, CDR1 is MDHEN, CDR2 SYDVKM. The CDR3 is 13 amino acids. The trim removed 2 bases at V and 4 bases at J, leaving 0 bases unmatched. CDR3: CASSLGQGYEQYF. The CDR3 DNA reads as TGTGCCAGCAGTTTAGGACAGGGGTACGAGCAGTACTTC. The variable domain in full, completed from reference TRBV28 and TRBJ2-7, reads DVKVTQSSRYLVKRTGEKVFLECVQDMDHENMFWYRQDPGLGLRLIYFSYDVKMKEKGDIPEGYSVSREKKERFSLILESASTNQTSMYLCASSLGQGYEQYFGPGTRLTVT.

This rearrangement joins TRBV6-6 to TRBJ2-5; TRBD2 matches at 9 bases. The assigned J gene may be wrong: the sequence end matches TRBJ2-7 better. The CDR3 spans 15 residues. CDR1 and CDR2 (germline): MNHNY, SVGAGI (reference sequence). The CDR3, as DNA: TGTGCCAGCAGTTGGCTAGCGGGGAACTCCTACGAGCAGTACTTC. Protein sequence: CASSWLAGNSYEQYF.

This chain joins TRBV19 and TRBJ1-2; possibly TRBD1 for D (6 bases). V lost 5 bases, J lost 5 bases, and 15 bases lay in between. Germline V CDR1 and CDR2: LNHDA, SQIVND (reference sequence). The CDR3 consists of 14 residues. CDR3 protein: CASSATGKTYGYTF. The CDR3 coding sequence is TGTGCCAGTAGTGCTACAGGGAAGACGTATGGCTACACCTTC.

The chain uses TRBV7-8 and TRBJ1-5; a weak D match, TRBD1 (5 bases). V lost 1 base and J lost 1, with 11 bases in between. The CDR3 totals 16 residues. The germline gives CDR1 SGHVS, CDR2 FQNEAQ. CDR3 residues: CASSLEGAYSNQPQHF. The CDR3 DNA follows: TGTGCCAGCAGCTTAGAAGGGGCATACAGCAATCAGCCCCAGCATTTT.

The chain combines TRBV7-2 with TRBJ2-2; 13 positions match TRBD2. Germline CDR1 and CDR2: SGHTA and FQGNSA. The junction had 2 bases not matched to a gene; V was cut back by 11 bases and J by 5 bases. CDR3 size: 13 residues. In DNA, the CDR3 is TGTGCCGGGACTAGCGGGGCAACCGGGGAGCTGTTTTTT. This gives the protein CAGTSGATGELFF.

This chain links TRBV18 with TRBJ2-3; perhaps TRBD2 as D (5 bases). This CDR3 spans 13 amino acids. Per the germline V gene, CDR1 is KGHSH and CDR2 is LQKENI. V was pared by 5 bases and J by 6 bases, with 12 bases between. The CDR3 here is CASSSLGGDTQYF. The DNA of the CDR3 is TGTGCCAGCTCATCCCTGGGCGGGGATACGCAGTATTTT.

V usage is TRBV14 and J usage is TRBJ2-7, with 8 bases lining up with TRBD1. V lost 6 bases, J lost 8 bases, and 9 bases stayed unmatched. CDR3 length: 13 residues. Germline values: CDR1 SGHDN, CDR2 FVKESK. The CDR3 loop reads CASRPTRGRQQYF. The DNA for the CDR3 is TGTGCCAGCAGGCCGACCAGGGGGCGGCAGCAGTACTTC.

This clone has just a few counts. The chain combines TRBV28 with TRBJ2-1; 9 positions agree with TRBD1. Germline trimming cut 2 bases from V and 7 bases from J; bases unmatched to any gene: 9. CDR3 length: 16 residues. Germline CDR1 MDHEN, CDR2 SYDVKM. In DNA, the CDR3 is TGTGCCAGCAGTTTAATCCTGGGACAGGGTAGTAATGAGCAGTTCTTC. Amino acids: CASSLILGQGSNEQFF.

This clone was counted a few times. The chain joins TRBV6-1 to TRBJ1-1; a weak D match, TRBD1 (6 bases). V gave up 4 bases and J gave up 0 bases, with 15 bases separating them. Germline lookup yields CDR1 MNHNS and CDR2 SASEGT. The CDR3 extends over 16 amino acids. The CDR3 protein is CASSATRTVMNTEAFF. In nucleotides, the CDR3 is TGTGCCAGCAGTGCCACAAGGACAGTCATGAACACTGAAGCTTTCTTT.

The rearrangement joins TRBV6-1 to TRBJ1-1; TRBD1 matches at 10 bases. Germline V gene data show CDR1 as MNHNS and CDR2 as SASEGT. CDR3 length equals 15 residues. After removal of 5 bases from V and 4 bases from J, the junction contained 7 bases not matched to a gene. The CDR3 reads CASSNPTGGSTEAFF. CDR3 coding DNA: TGTGCCAGCAGTAACCCGACAGGGGGCAGCACTGAAGCTTTCTTT.

The rearrangement links TRBV10-3 to TRBJ2-5; 7 bases fit TRBD1. The trim removed 4 bases at V and 7 bases at J, leaving 9 bases unmatched. The CDR3 is 14 amino acids. CDR1 is ENHRY, CDR2 SYGVKD, per germline. The chain's CDR3 is CAISGERQGGTQYF. For the CDR3, the DNA is TGTGCCATCAGTGGAGAGAGACAGGGTGGGACCCAGTACTTC.

This chain uses TRBV6-4 with TRBJ2-2, with D tentatively TRBD1 (5 bases). CDR3 length: 15 residues. V dropped 2 bases and J dropped 3 bases, with 10 bases sitting between them. Germline lookup yields CDR1 MRHNA and CDR2 SNTAGT. The CDR3 DNA reads as TGTGCCAGCAGTGACAAAGGGGCTGACACCGGGGAGCTGTTTTTT. As protein: CASSDKGADTGELFF.

J is TRBJ1-1 and V is TRBV4-1; D not resolved. The CDR3 contains 16 residues. V gave up 4 bases and J gave up 0 bases, with 15 bases separating them. The germline gives CDR1 MGHRA, CDR2 YSYEKL. In nucleotides, the CDR3 is TGCGCCAGCAGCCCGCCCCACGCCGGGATGAACACTGAAGCTTTCTTT. Amino acid sequence: CASSPPHAGMNTEAFF.

This chain links TRBV7-9 with TRBJ1-1, with 10 bases aligning to TRBD1. Trimming removed 1 base from V and 6 bases from J; junction bases left unmatched: 2. The V gene's germline CDR1 is SEHNR and CDR2 FQNEAQ (reference sequence). The CDR3 runs to 14 residues. CDR3 protein: CASSLGQGAAEAFF. The CDR3, as DNA: TGTGCCAGCAGCTTAGGACAGGGGGCGGCTGAAGCTTTCTTT.

This clone came up a few times. The CDR3 region has the DNA TGTGCCAGCAAAAGTACAGGGAATCGGAACACTGAAGCTTTCTTT. This encodes CASKSTGNRNTEAFF. The V call is TRBV6-5, the J call TRBJ1-1; maybe TRBD1 (6 bases). V lost 7 bases, J lost 1 base, and 16 bases lay in between. The CDR3 extends over 15 amino acids. Germline loops: CDR1 MNHEY, CDR2 SVGAGI.

V and J are TRBV19 and TRBJ1-5, with D maybe TRBD1 (6 bases). The ends were cut back, 6 bases at V and 5 bases at J, with 14 bases in the middle. Germline-derived CDR1 and CDR2 are LNHDA and SQIVND (reference sequence). CDR3 length: 14 amino acids. In nucleotides, the CDR3 is TGTGCCAGTAGAGACGGACAGTCGTATCAGCCCCAGCATTTT. Its protein is CASRDGQSYQPQHF.

The chain carries TRBV4-2 and TRBJ2-1; TRBD2 agrees at 8 bases. Trimming at V came to 2 bases and at J to 6 bases, leaving 6 bases not matched to a gene. The CDR3 length is 15 residues. Looked up from germline, CDR1 is LGHNA and CDR2 is YNFKEQ. CDR3 bases: TGTGCCAGCAGCCAATTATCCGGGACTAGCAATGAGCAGTTCTTC. Its protein product is CASSQLSGTSNEQFF.

The chain is built from TRBV7-9 and TRBJ1-5; perhaps TRBD1 as D (5 bases). Looked up from germline, CDR1 is SEHNR and CDR2 is FQNEAQ (reference sequence). The length of the CDR3 is 13 residues. Trimming stripped 3 bases from V and 9 bases from J, with 12 bases between. The CDR3 spells CASSLQGGSPQHF. As DNA, the CDR3 is TGTGCCAGCAGCTTGCAGGGAGGGTCGCCCCAGCATTTT. The full variable domain, completed using reference TRBV7-9 and TRBJ1-5, is DTGVSQNPRHKITKRGQNVTFRCDPISEHNRLYWYRQTLGQGPEFLTYFQNEAQLEKSRLLSDRFSAERPKGSFSTLEIQRTEQGDSAMYLCASSLQGGSPQHFGDGTRLSIL.

This sequence joins TRBV28 and TRBJ2-1; 10 bases map to TRBD2. V shed 11 bases and J 6 bases; nucleotides not matched to a gene: 7. Germline CDR1 MDHEN, CDR2 SYDVKM. The CDR3 has 13 residues. The CDR3 region has the DNA TGTGCCGTGGCTAGCGGGAGTGTCAATGAGCAGTTCTTC. This translates into CAVASGSVNEQFF.

The CDR3 coding sequence is TGTGCCAGCAGCACAAGACTAGCCTACTCTGGGGCCAACGTCCTGACTTTC. Translated: CASSTRLAYSGANVLTF. The chain uses TRBV9 and TRBJ2-6; 7 bases map to TRBD2. Germline CDR1 and CDR2: SGDLS and YYNGEE. CDR3 size: 17 residues. With 4 bases clipped from V and 0 bases from J, the junction kept 7 bases outside the gene matches.

The chain carries TRBV27 and TRBJ2-7, with 7 bases lining up with TRBD1. Trimming cost V 6 bases and J 3 bases; bases outside gene matches: 8. There are 14 residues in the CDR3. CDR1 MNHEY and CDR2 SMNVEV come from the germline V gene (reference sequence). The CDR3 DNA reads as TGTGCCAGCAGCATAGGACAGGTTAGCTACGAGCAGTACTTC. Translated, it gives CASSIGQVSYEQYF.